The present entry profiles one TCR beta chain with its context. Original analysis: Scientists estimated how many nucleated cells there were by amplifying reference gene primers. Using immunoSEQ multiplex PCR, the repertoire was profiled, and TCRdb retains in-frame clones only, with some absent. That table is the source of V, J and clone size, and D and trimming were worked out from the DNA. The data contain about 220,000 clones, around 80% of them singletons. The sample comes from a study of blood T cell repertoires in COVID-19. Turning to the study itself: PBMCs, B-cell-depleted T cells, or T cells provided the cDNA or gDNA that made up the material.

The CDR3 covers 15 residues. From germline, CDR1 is MNHEY and CDR2 SMNVEV (reference sequence). V gave up 6 bases and J gave up 5 bases; unmatched junction bases: 10. What was sequenced was peripheral blood. This chain connects TRBV27 to TRBJ2-7, with 10 positions matching TRBD1. This receptor was taken from a human donor in a cohort sampled during active COVID-19. For the CDR3, the DNA is TGTGCCAGCAGCGGAGGACAGGGGGTGACCCACGAGCAGTACTTC. It encodes CASSGGQGVTHEQYF.